A single sample is the source of the 3 T cell receptor beta chains below, sequenced in a study of T cell repertoires in cytomegalovirus infection. TCRdb itself ran the reads through MiXCR, one entry per CDR3 protein. Of 270,000 or so distinct CDR3 sequences listed, 17% were seen once; the top ten hold more than 45%. Sequencing was carried out using CD8+ T cells from PBMCs. The receptors stem from a human donor in good health (CMV status not recorded). Some clones in this sample may be carry-over from other donors' samples.

This clonotype has ten or more counts. The DNA for the CDR3 is TGTGCCAGCAGCTTAACAGGGAATATCGATGGCTACACCTTC. It translates to CASSLTGNIDGYTF. The V and J genes are TRBV7-9 and TRBJ1-2; weak D call: TRBD1 (6 bases). Looked up from germline, CDR1 is SEHNR and CDR2 is FQNEAQ (reference sequence). V was clipped by 2 bases and J by 6 bases, with 13 bases between them. The CDR3 sequence is 14 residues long.

This clonotype appeared a few times. This chain links TRBV4-1 with TRBJ1-1, with D maybe TRBD1 (5 bases). Trimming cost V 6 bases and J 1 base, with 15 bases left between them. The CDR3 sequence is 15 residues long. Looked up from germline, CDR1 is MGHRA and CDR2 is YSYEKL. CDR3: CASRHLLGGNTEAFF. The DNA of the CDR3 is TGCGCCAGCAGACACCTTCTTGGGGGGAACACTGAAGCTTTCTTT.

This clonotype was counted at least ten times. The V and J genes are TRBV6-2 or TRBV6-3 and TRBJ1-1; D is possibly TRBD1 (6 bases). Trimming removed 0 bases at V and 3 bases at J, with 14 bases between. Germline lookup yields CDR1 MNHEY and CDR2 SVGEGT. The CDR3 has 16 amino acids. The CDR3 nucleotides are TGTGCCAGCAGTTACTCCCCGCGGACAGAAGACACTGAAGCTTTCTTT. The encoded protein is CASSYSPRTEDTEAFF.